A selection of T cell receptor beta chains follows, all from one sample in a study of shared clonotypes between healthy human individuals. Only in-frame clones appear in the TCRdb table, and some are missing; sequencing was by immunoSEQ multiplex PCR. The sample gives 2 million to 2.5 million clones, 93% of which show up once; 0.35% to 0.5% is in the top ten. Sequenced material: naive CD4+ T cells from PBMCs. The receptors derive from a man between 18 and 35 years old in good health. Some clones in this sample may be carry-over from other donors' samples. CDR3s include the opening cysteine and the closing phenylalanine or tryptophan. D genes are given only for firm matches. A clone size is listed for some rows: how often the clone was seen (once, few, many), or a class if it is expanded.

D	V	J	size	CDR3	DNA
-	TRBV7-9	TRBJ2-7	-	CASNKGPGTYEQYF	TGTGCCAGCAATAAGGGGCCGGGGACCTACGAGCAGTACTTC
TRBD1	TRBV7-9	TRBJ1-5	-	CASSAITGGNQPQHF	TGTGCCAGCAGCGCTATTACAGGGGGCAATCAGCCCCAGCATTTT
-	TRBV7-6	TRBJ2-3	-	CASSFQRATDTQYF	TGTGCCAGCAGCTTCCAGCGGGCCACAGATACGCAGTATTTT
-	TRBV7-2	TRBJ1-4	-	CASSQTGTTNEKLFF	TGTGCCAGCAGTCAAACGGGTACAACTAATGAAAAACTGTTTTTT
TRBD1	TRBV5-1	TRBJ2-3	-	CASSWTGGRRADTQYF	TGCGCCAGCAGCTGGACAGGGGGCAGAAGGGCAGATACGCAGTATTTT
-	TRBV5-5	TRBJ1-2	once	CASSPTTDLYGYTF	TGTGCCAGCAGCCCCACGACGGACCTCTATGGCTACACCTTC
-	TRBV28	TRBJ2-3	-	CASHKLTDTQYF	TGTGCCAGCCATAAACTCACAGATACGCAGTATTTT
-	TRBV25-1	TRBJ1-2	-	CASSEDTYYGYTF	TGTGCCAGCAGTGAAGACACCTACTATGGCTACACCTTC
TRBD1	TRBV2	TRBJ2-3	-	CASSEDRGLADTQYF	TGTGCCAGCAGTGAGGACAGGGGGCTCGCAGATACGCAGTATTTT
TRBD1	TRBV7-2	TRBJ1-1	few	CASSSGQFGEAFF	TGTGCCAGCAGCTCGGGACAGTTCGGTGAAGCTTTCTTT
-	TRBV2	TRBJ2-3	-	CASGILTLTDTQYF	TGTGCCAGCGGGATTCTGACCCTCACAGATACGCAGTATTTT
-	TRBV2	TRBJ2-5	-	CASSLVQETQYF	TGTGCCAGCTCCCTCGTCCAAGAGACCCAGTACTTC